These T cell receptor beta chains were read from a single sample in a study of control samples from healthy donors and cancer patients. Clones were read by immunoSEQ multiplex PCR, and TCRdb kept only the in-frame ones, dropping some. The sample records 130,000 or so clones, about 88% being singletons. What was sequenced was blood. The receptor set was obtained from a man aged 45 to 65 in good health. Both conserved end residues are trimmed from each CDR3. The size entry is marked missing in some rows and otherwise reads once, few, many or a size class.

J | size | V | CDR3
TRBJ1-5 | NA | TRBV20-1 | SAGTNQPQH
TRBJ1-2 | NA | TRBV5-4 | ASSLLGNYPYGYT
TRBJ2-3 | once | TRBV11-2 | ASSRGSAGDTQY
TRBJ2-3 | NA | TRBV19 | ASNHGTSTDTQY
TRBJ2-2 | NA | TRBV4-1 | ASSQDYRSNTGELF
TRBJ2-5 | NA | TRBV5-5 | ASSRGTGQIQETQY
TRBJ1-2 | NA | TRBV28 | ASSTGPDRIYGYT
TRBJ1-5 | NA | TRBV2 | ASSEARGINQPQH
TRBJ2-3 | NA | TRBV24-1 | ATSDDPDTPTDTQY
TRBJ2-1 | NA | TRBV30 | AWFTGTANNEQF
TRBJ1-1 | NA | TRBV19 | ASSIGPGEMNTEAF
TRBJ2-7 | NA | TRBV5-4 | ASSPGQGGSYEQY
TRBJ2-3 | once | TRBV5-4 | ASSSPGTDTQY
TRBJ1-1 | once | TRBV3-1/TRBV3-2 | ASSQGDRATEAF